One sample yielded the 5 T cell receptor beta chains listed below, sequenced in a study of neurological immune-mediated disorders. TCRdb analysed the 5' RACE reads with MiXCR anew, one entry per CDR3 protein. The sample has approximately 19,000 distinct CDR3 sequences, 15% seen once. The sequenced material came from PBMCs. The receptors here all came from a female donor with HTLV-1-associated myelopathy (HAM/TSP).

V usage is TRBV6-5 and J usage is TRBJ2-2; TRBD2 agrees at 16 bases. Trimming took 6 bases from V and 6 from J; bases not matched to a gene: 10. The CDR3 has 18 residues. Per germline, CDR1 MNHEY and CDR2 SVGAGI. The CDR3 protein is CASSRGTSGGAGAGELFF. The CDR3 DNA is TGTGCCAGCAGCCGAGGGACTAGCGGGGGGGCCGGCGCCGGGGAGCTGTTTTTT.

There are many counts of this clonotype. The J gene is TRBJ1-6, the V gene TRBV20-1; possibly TRBD1 for D (6 bases). V was cut by 0 bases and J by 8 bases, with 14 bases left in between. The CDR3 extends over 15 amino acids. Germline V lookup: CDR1 DFQATT, CDR2 SNEGSKA (reference sequence). CDR3 sequence (DNA): TGCAGTGCTAGAGACACCAGGGGAATTGATTCACCCCTCCACTTT. Protein: CSARDTRGIDSPLHF.

The chain carries TRBV5-4 and TRBJ2-1, with 13 nucleotides matching TRBD2. CDR3 size: 15 residues. Germline V gene data show CDR1 as SGHNT and CDR2 as YYREEE (reference sequence). Trimming took 4 bases from V and 7 from J; bases not matched to a gene: 5. The CDR3 region is CASSETSGGRNEQFF. In nucleotides, the CDR3 is TGTGCCAGCAGCGAGACTAGCGGGGGGAGGAATGAGCAGTTCTTC.

This clonotype has a count of ten or more. The chain uses TRBV29-1 and TRBJ1-5; D is ambiguous. The V gene lost 4 bases and the J gene lost 2 bases, with 9 bases spanning the gap. Germline V gene lookup returns CDR1 SQVTM and CDR2 ANQGSEA. The CDR3 is 13 amino acids. The CDR3 DNA reads TGCAGCGTTGGTAATGCTGGCAATCAGCCCCAGCATTTT. Protein: CSVGNAGNQPQHF.

V and J are TRBV20-1 and TRBJ2-7; 15 bases are a match to TRBD2. Germline V gene sequence: CDR1 DFQATT, CDR2 SNEGSKA (reference sequence). The trim removed 5 bases at V and 6 bases at J, leaving 5 bases unmatched. The length of the CDR3 is 14 residues. The CDR3 protein is CSALRTSGGGEQYF. As DNA, the CDR3 is TGCAGTGCTCTCCGGACTAGCGGGGGGGGCGAGCAGTACTTC.